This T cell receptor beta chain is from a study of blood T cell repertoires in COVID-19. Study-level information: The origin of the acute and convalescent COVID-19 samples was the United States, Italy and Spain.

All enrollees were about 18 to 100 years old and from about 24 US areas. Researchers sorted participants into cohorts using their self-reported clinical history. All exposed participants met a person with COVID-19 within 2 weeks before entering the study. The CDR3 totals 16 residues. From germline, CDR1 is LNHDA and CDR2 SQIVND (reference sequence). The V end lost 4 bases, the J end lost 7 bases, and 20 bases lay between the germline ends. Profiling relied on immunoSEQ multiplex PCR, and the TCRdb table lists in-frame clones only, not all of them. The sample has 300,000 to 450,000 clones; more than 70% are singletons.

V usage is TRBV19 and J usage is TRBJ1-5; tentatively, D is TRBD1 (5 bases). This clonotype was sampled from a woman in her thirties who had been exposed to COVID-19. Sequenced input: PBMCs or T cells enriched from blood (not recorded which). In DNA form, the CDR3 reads TGTGCCAGTAGTACGGGAGCGATCCCAAGGGACCAGCCCCAGCATTTT. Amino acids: CASSTGAIPRDQPQHF.